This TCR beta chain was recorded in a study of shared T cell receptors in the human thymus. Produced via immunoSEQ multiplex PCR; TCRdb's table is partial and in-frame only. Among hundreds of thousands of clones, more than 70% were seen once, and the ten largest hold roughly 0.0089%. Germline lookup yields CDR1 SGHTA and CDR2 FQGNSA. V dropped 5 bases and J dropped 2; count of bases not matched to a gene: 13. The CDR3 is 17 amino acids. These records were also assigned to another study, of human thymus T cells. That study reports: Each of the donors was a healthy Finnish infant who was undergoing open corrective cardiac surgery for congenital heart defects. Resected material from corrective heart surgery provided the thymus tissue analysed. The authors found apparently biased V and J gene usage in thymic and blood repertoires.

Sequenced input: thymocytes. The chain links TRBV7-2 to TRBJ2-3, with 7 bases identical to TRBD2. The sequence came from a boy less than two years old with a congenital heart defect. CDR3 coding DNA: TGTGCCAGCAGCCCACCCCGGGTGGGGGGGTACACAGATACGCAGTATTTT. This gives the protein CASSPPRVGGYTDTQYF.